The rows below give T cell receptor beta chains drawn from one sample of a study of breast tumors, draining lymph nodes, adjacent tissues. TCRdb redid the calling of the multiplex PCR reads with MiXCR, one entry per CDR3 protein. The data contain 120,000 to 150,000 distinct CDR3 sequences, less than 35% of them singletons. Source material: axillary lymph node tissue. The receptor source for this set is a female donor with breast cancer. Some clones in this sample may be carry-over from other donors' samples. CDR3s include the opening cysteine and the closing phenylalanine or tryptophan. D genes are given only for firm matches. The listing skips clone size in some rows; elsewhere it reads once, few, many or a size class.

d_call	clone_size	v_call	j_call	cdr3_nt	cdr3_aa
-	-	TRBV7-3	TRBJ2-2	TGTGTCAGCAGCTCTGACAACCTCAACACCGGGGAGCTGCTTTTT	CVSSSDNLNTGELLF
-	-	TRBV24-1	TRBJ2-5	TGTCCCACAGTGGTCCCGGGTGAGGGGCAAGAGACCCAGTACTTC	CPTVVPGEGQETQYF
-	many	TRBV6-6	TRBJ1-5	TGTGCCAGCAGTCTTAAGAATCAGCCCCAGCATTTT	CASSLKNQPQHF
-	-	TRBV11-2	TRBJ2-7	TGTGCCAGCAGCTTGACGGGGGCAACCTACGAGCAGTACTTC	CASSLTGATYEQYF
-	many	TRBV5-1	TRBJ2-7	TGCGCCAGCAGCAGTTTAGCAGGTTCCTACGAGCAGTACTTC	CASSSLAGSYEQYF
TRBD1	-	TRBV7-7	TRBJ2-7	TGTGCTAGCAGGTCCGGGACAGGATACTCCTACGAGCAGTACTTC	CASRSGTGYSYEQYF
TRBD1	few	TRBV19	TRBJ1-1	TGTGCCAGTAGTAAAGTCCGGGACAGGGGCCTTGACACTGAAGCTTTCTTT	CASSKVRDRGLDTEAFF
TRBD1	many	TRBV11-2	TRBJ2-1	TGTGCCAGCAGGGGACAGGCGGGCAATGAGCAGTTCTTC	CASRGQAGNEQFF
-	many	TRBV19	TRBJ1-2	TGTGCCAGTAGTATTCACAGGGAAGTAAACTATGGCTACACCTTC	CASSIHREVNYGYTF
-	many	TRBV20-1	TRBJ1-6	TGCAGTGCTAGGGACCAGACAGACGATTATAATTCACCCCTCCACTTT	CSARDQTDDYNSPLHF
-	-	TRBV9	TRBJ1-1	TGCGCCAGCAGCTTGCGGGCGACTGGGCAGAACTGGAACACTGAAGCTTTCTTT	CASSLRATGQNWNTEAFF
-	-	TRBV7-6	TRBJ1-2	-	CASSSGLSNEQFFGPGNYGYTF
TRBD1	-	TRBV6-6	TRBJ1-6	TGTGCCAGCAGCCCCCCCCCGGAGGGACAGGGCAGGGCTAGTTCACCCCTCCACTTT	CASSPPPEGQGRASSPLHF
-	many	TRBV24-1	TRBJ2-5	TGTGCCACCAGTGATTCTGGTAGGACGGAGACCCAGTACTTC	CATSDSGRTETQYF
-	many	TRBV6-1	TRBJ1-2	TGTGCCAGCAGCCGACAGGCTACGAGTAACTATGGCTACACCTTC	CASSRQATSNYGYTF
-	many	TRBV20-1	TRBJ1-2	TGCAGTGCTAGAGATCGGTACAGTGGGGTAGACTATGGCTACACCTTC	CSARDRYSGVDYGYTF
TRBD1	many	TRBV6-6	TRBJ2-3	TGTGCCAGCAGTTTGGGGACAGGGAATCCCACAGATACGCAGTATTTT	CASSLGTGNPTDTQYF
-	many	TRBV29-1	TRBJ2-1	TGCAGCGTTACAGGGAACTACAATGAGCAGTTCTTC	CSVTGNYNEQFF
-	many	TRBV13	TRBJ2-3	TGTGCCAGCAGCCGCCGGCGGGCGGCGGATACGCAGTATTTT	CASSRRRAADTQYF
-	few	TRBV27	TRBJ1-4	TGTGCCAGCAGTAAAGGGGGGTACGCGACTAATGAAAAACTGTTTTTT	CASSKGGYATNEKLFF
-	many	TRBV2	TRBJ1-2	TGTGCCAGCAGTGAGCTAACTCTCGGGGCCGGAGGTGGCTACACCTTC	CASSELTLGAGGGYTF
-	many	TRBV4-1	TRBJ2-5	TGCGCCAGCAGCCAAGAAGGCAGCATTCGGGCTCGGGAGACCCAGTACTTC	CASSQEGSIRARETQYF
-	-	TRBV29-1	TRBJ1-2	TGCAGCGCCAAACAGGTTAGGGGTGCCCATTATGGCTACACCTTC	CSAKQVRGAHYGYTF
-	once	TRBV9	TRBJ2-5	TGTGCCAGCAGCGTAGGCGGAGGGGGTGAAGAGACCCAGTACTTC	CASSVGGGGEETQYF
-	many	TRBV2	TRBJ1-3	TGTGCCAGCGTGGGGAGGCCCACCTCTGGAAACACCATATATTTT	CASVGRPTSGNTIYF
TRBD2	-	TRBV6-1	TRBJ2-5	TGTGCCAGCAGTAGCGGGGGGAAAGAGACCCAGTACTTC	CASSSGGKETQYF
TRBD1	many	TRBV6-5	TRBJ1-2	TGTGCCAGCAGTTACCAGAAGGGGGCGCATGGCTACACCTTC	CASSYQKGAHGYTF
-	-	TRBV20-1	TRBJ2-3	TGCAGTGCTATCGAGGTGGGAACAGATACGCAGTATTTT	CSAIEVGTDTQYF
-	-	TRBV6-5	TRBJ1-1	TGTGCCAGCAGTTACGACAGGAGGTACACTGAAGCTTTCTTT	CASSYDRRYTEAFF
-	-	TRBV3-1	TRBJ2-1	TGTGCCAGCGGCCGGAGAGTAGCGACCAGCTCCTACAATGAGCAGTTCTTC	CASGRRVATSSYNEQFF